Listed below are T cell receptor beta chains from one sample, sequenced in a study of Graves' ophthalmopathy and Graves' hyperthyroidism. TCRdb independently ran MiXCR on the multiplex PCR reads; one entry per CDR3 protein. This table has about 740,000 distinct CDR3 sequences, 40% appearing once. What was sequenced was peripheral blood. These receptor sequences come from an adult man with Graves' ophthalmopathy. Both conserved end residues are part of each CDR3.

J gene | V gene | CDR3 protein
TRBJ2-6 | TRBV12-3/TRBV12-4 | CASSYGTGMVSGANVLTF
TRBJ1-1 | TRBV10-3 | CAISEAGTANTEAFF
TRBJ2-3 | TRBV2 | CASSATGRSADTQYF
TRBJ2-6 | TRBV29-1 | CSQGTSGANVLTF
TRBJ1-2 | TRBV7-9 | CASSSSRDRSFGYTF
TRBJ1-1 | TRBV29-1 | CSSAGFNTEAFF
TRBJ2-7 | TRBV7-9 | CASSQGQYYEQYF
TRBJ2-7 | TRBV11-2 | CASSLEVRYEQYF
TRBJ1-3 | TRBV4-2 | CASSQEGRGADTIYF
TRBJ2-2 | TRBV10-3 | CAISGPRAGGLTGELFF
TRBJ1-1 | TRBV29-1 | CSVERTASNTEAFF
TRBJ1-5 | TRBV19 | CASSTAWKEQETQHF
TRBJ2-7 | TRBV7-3 | CASSLTAGGPYEQYF
TRBJ1-2 | TRBV2 | CASRGRGRHGYTF
TRBJ2-1 | TRBV29-1 | CSVAQGAEQFF
TRBJ2-2 | TRBV7-9 | CASSSGTGVNTGELFF
TRBJ1-4 | TRBV15 | CATSWSATNEKLFF
TRBJ2-6 | TRBV24-1 | CATSDTGRAGANVLTF
TRBJ2-7 | TRBV19 | CASGIVVSSYEQYF
TRBJ1-5 | TRBV10-3 | CATDEGGRNQPQHF
TRBJ1-4 | TRBV19 | CASTSHVNEKLFF
TRBJ2-5 | TRBV7-8 | CASSWIQETQYF
TRBJ1-2 | TRBV12-3/TRBV12-4 | CASSPTQGGYTF
TRBJ2-5 | TRBV7-2 | CASSSLSVAFGQETQYF
TRBJ1-6 | TRBV25-1 | CASSPIGSNNSPLHF
TRBJ2-7 | TRBV11-2 | CASSLARAGSHEQYF
TRBJ2-5 | TRBV7-6 | CASSQLVLETQYF
TRBJ1-2 | TRBV4-2 | CASSQESRLAYGYTF
TRBJ1-1 | TRBV20-1 | CSARDTGHLNTEAFF
TRBJ2-7 | TRBV7-7 | CASSLFEAPSYEQYF
TRBJ1-2 | TRBV20-1 | CSAPGSHVRAPVGYGYTF
TRBJ2-7 | TRBV7-6 | CASRGSDLSYEQYF
TRBJ1-1 | TRBV9 | CASSFNRDSEAFF
TRBJ1-2 | TRBV7-9 | CASSLSGRKPHGGYTF
TRBJ2-5 | TRBV9 | CASSVSQGVTEETQYF
TRBJ2-5 | TRBV4-1 | CASSQEGRETETQYF
TRBJ2-7 | TRBV10-3 | CAISEPTSYEQYF
TRBJ2-2 | TRBV10-1 | CASSERTGNTGELFF
TRBJ2-2 | TRBV20-1 | CSASPSDRVAGELFF
TRBJ2-3 | TRBV20-1 | CSARTPAGGEDTQYF
TRBJ2-5 | TRBV2 | CASCGLGETQYF
TRBJ2-5 | TRBV19 | CASSPTLGGTGFGETQYF
TRBJ1-5 | TRBV7-9 | CASSNGQGVNTYQPQHF
TRBJ2-2 | TRBV25-1 | CASSLISGGGELFF
TRBJ1-5 | TRBV20-1 | CSAVVGSQPQHF
TRBJ2-7 | TRBV20-1 | CSALADATYEQYF
TRBJ2-7 | TRBV29-1 | CSVGLAGGPRQVEQYF
TRBJ1-2 | TRBV6-5 | CASSRSDRGNYGYTF
TRBJ1-1 | TRBV7-9 | CASSPSMGRSSTEAFF
TRBJ2-7 | TRBV29-1 | CSFRQGSDEQYF
TRBJ2-6 | TRBV7-8 | CASSLGGATGANVLTF
TRBJ2-7 | TRBV5-1 | CASSLQGPGTYEQYF
TRBJ2-5 | TRBV7-2 | CASSLRGRSGTQYF
TRBJ2-5 | TRBV2 | CASIESRGRIVRETQYF
TRBJ1-4 | TRBV10-2 | CAIRSPATNEKLFF
TRBJ2-7 | TRBV3-1 | CASSQIAYEQYF